The subject of this entry is one TCR beta chain. The clone's antigen remains unknown. Base quality data are lacking; no much larger clone is found one base away. TCRbeta CDR3 regions were amplified from genomic DNA using the immunoSEQ Assay, a bias-controlled multiplex PCR. The authors processed their data as follows. The number of nucleated cells in each sample was estimated by amplification of reference gene primers within the assay. Sequence reads were collapsed and filtered to measure the absolute abundance of every unique TCRbeta CDR3 rearrangement. For each sample, productive Simpson clonality was calculated as the square root of Simpson's diversity index over productive rearrangements. As stored in TCRdb, this immuneACCESS dataset retains in-frame rearrangements with V and J assigned. A fraction of the clones does not appear; measured against another copy, unresolved V genes explain less than half of the discrepancy, and the remainder lacks a known reason. The V and J calls and clone size come from that table; D and trimming were worked out from the DNA. A total of 300,000 to 400,000 clones appear in this sample, around 90% of them only once. The ten largest make up 2% to 3% of the sample.

Participants in the prospective study were enrolled through a virtual design, were aged about 18 to 90 years, and lived in about 25 United States geographic areas. In the prospective study, cohorts were assigned on the basis of participant-reported clinical history obtained from a screening survey and a study questionnaire. Recovered participants in ImmuneRACE Cohort 3 were defined by two consecutive negative NP/OP PCR tests, clearance by a healthcare professional, or resolution of symptoms. In the prospective study, mobile phlebotomists collected whole blood, serum and a nasopharyngeal or oropharyngeal swab from each participant. Prospective study participants could optionally give additional blood draws and questionnaires over a roughly 2-month period. Blood samples from the prospective study were shipped frozen or at room temperature prior to DNA extraction. This entry comes from a study of blood T cell repertoires in COVID-19 (dated by TCRdb to the early 2020s). In the study overall: Samples covering the acute and convalescent phases of COVID-19 were provided by collaborators in the United States, Italy and Spain. The material from the prospective study consisted of cDNA or gDNA derived from T cells, B-cell-depleted T cells, or PBMCs. Deeply sampled blood TCRbeta repertoires from subjects exposed to, actively infected with, or recovered from COVID-19 were included in the dataset. The repertoires were released in a freely available public database meant as a resource for research on the immune response to SARS-CoV-2. Samples were obtained from the ongoing ImmuneRACE study (first 160 participants) and from about 1,300 subjects provided by 6 global collaborators. Nearly every sample came with metadata listing a de-identified subject ID, COVID-19 status, age in years and sex. Where HLA class I and class II types were available, the types were taken from metadata supplied by the sample provider, not from assay-based typing.

The paper as a whole reports these results and caveats: The amount of clinical and demographic metadata varied by source and participant and was provided uncurated.

The CDR3 spans 14 residues, from the cysteine through the phenylalanine. The retained sequence is limited to the CDR3, 42 bases, with the frame set at the first base. Compared with germline, V lacks 6 bases and J lacks 5 bases; bases without a gene match: 5. As encoded in the germline V gene, CDR1 is KGHSH while CDR2 is LQKENI. The receptor comes from a man between 60 and 75 years old who had recovered from COVID-19. Recombination linked TRBV18 to TRBJ1-4, with 8 bases aligning to TRBD1. Sample: PBMCs or T cells enriched from blood (not recorded which). The DNA reads TGTGCCAGCTCCTCCGGGACAGGAAATGAAAAACTGTTTTTT. Its product reads: CASSSGTGNEKLFF.